This TCR beta chain was captured in a study of cytomegalovirus exposure and HLA in healthy donors (dated by TCRdb to the late 2010s). Study-level background: The 650 to 750 repertoires of the first cohort and the approximately 110 validation repertoires were produced on the same platform, according to a later analysis. The aim of the study was to test whether cataloging public T cell receptors could identify signatures of past pathogen exposure. In addition to the first cohort of 650 to 800 subjects, a separate validation cohort of approximately 110 different subjects was used. The study combined high-throughput TCR immunosequencing, statistical association of individual TCRs with disease status, and machine learning to predict cytomegalovirus infection status. What the research found in general, with its limitations: Cytomegalovirus status was reported to be diagnosed by the classifier with high specificity and sensitivity in both the original and validation cohorts. The validation cohort had no HLA typing available for a later analysis, so co-occurrence within that cohort was assessed over all 120 or so repertoires. A few of the identified cytomegalovirus-associated TCR beta chains were confirmed in vitro to be specific for cytomegalovirus antigens. According to the authors, the approach could potentially be generalized to other disease states and immunological phenotypes. Across donors, most TCR sequences were observed very rarely, whereas some public TCRs were present in many individuals. Subsequent analysis determined that TCRs grouped into clusters in the first cohort also showed a tendency toward co-occurrence across the 90 to 150 validation repertoires, and about 94% of cluster scores exceeded 0. In the study, 164 TCR beta chains were listed as associated with cytomegalovirus.

The donors were included in the validation cohort of approximately 120 subjects, a group kept apart from the approximately 670-subject first cohort. Of note for this clone: Its antigen remains unidentified. Base-call qualities are not available, and no considerably larger clone is one nucleotide away.

Libraries were prepared through the immunoSEQ multiplex PCR assay. Under the source paper's analysis protocol: A statistical classification framework was built for diagnosing cytomegalovirus status from the catalog of TCR beta chain sequences. TCRdb re-hosts the immuneACCESS table, in-frame sequences only. Its copies lack some clones; in the studies checked, an unresolved V gene accounts for under half of them, and the cause for the rest is not known. V, J and clone size were drawn from that table, and D and trimming were deduced from the DNA. The sample table contains about 140,000 clones; only one count was recorded for around 90% of them. Of the sample, about 7.9% is held by the ten largest clones. From cysteine to phenylalanine, the CDR3 is 16 amino acids long. The DNA shown is the 48-base CDR3, in frame from base 1. The junction shows trimming of 1 base on V and 2 bases on J, plus 12 bases between the germline ends.

Sequencing was performed on PBMCs. The receptor chain draws on TRBV5-3 and TRBJ2-2; tentative D gene TRBD2, with 6 bases matching. TRBV5-3 is labeled an ORF, and its function is uncertain. This TCR was sampled from a woman under 30 in good health and CMV-seropositive. The CDR3 protein: CARSLLRGINTGELFF. The sequenced DNA: TGTGCCAGAAGCTTGCTTCGGGGGATTAACACCGGGGAGCTGTTTTTT.